This TCR beta chain was observed in a study of vaccination effects on CD4 cells after COVID-19. Sequencing used immunoSEQ multiplex PCR; TCRdb keeps in-frame clones, though not all of them. This sample has tens of thousands of clones, with about 65% found just once. Viral peptide pool expansion of antigen-specific CD4+ T cells preceded sequencing in the ViraFEST assay. Cultured cells yielded isolated CD4+ T cells after 10 to 11 days. All vaccine recipients tested negative for nucleocapsid antibodies and had never contracted SARS-CoV-2 infection. The CDR3 totals 17 residues. Losses at the gene ends were 0 bases for V and 2 bases for J; bases not matched to a gene: 7. The germline gives CDR1 SGHRS, CDR2 YFSETQ. Concerning this clone itself: Its antigen remains unidentified.

The source of this sequence is a human donor who received a COVID-19 vaccine. The material sequenced was CD4+ T cells from PBMCs cultured with HCoV-OC43 spike peptides, taken before COVID-19 vaccination. Subset reported: HCoV-OC43 spike overlapping peptide pool stimulation. The genes are TRBV5-1 and TRBJ1-2, with 10 bases that match TRBD1. The CDR3 nucleotides read TGCGCCAGCAGCTTGGTACCGACAGGGGGCGTCAACTATGGCTACACCTTC. Protein: CASSLVPTGGVNYGYTF. The full variable domain, its missing parts supplied by reference TRBV5-1 and TRBJ1-2, is KAGVTQTPRYLIKTRGQQVTLSCSPISGHRSVSWYQQTPGQGLQFLFEYFSETQRNKGNFPGRFSGRQFSNSRSEMNVSTLELGDSALYLCASSLVPTGGVNYGYTFGSGTRLTVV.